The 22 T cell receptor beta chains below were found in one sample sequenced in a study of blood T cells in healthy people across ages. For the second PCR, which ran for about 6 to 11 cycles, a sample-barcoded 5' primer and a J-beta primer mix were used. One entry per CDR3 protein, called by TCRdb with MiXCR from the 5' RACE reads. The profile shows about 1.1 million distinct CDR3 sequences, less than 45% of them singletons. The sample comprised blood. Source of these receptors: a man younger than 35 in good health.

This clonotype has more than one count but fewer than ten. V is TRBV27 and J is TRBJ2-5; D perhaps matches TRBD2 (6 bases). The CDR3 spans 13 residues. V lost 6 bases and J 7 bases, leaving 15 bases between the germline ends. CDR1 is MNHEY, CDR2 SMNVEV, per germline (reference sequence). CDR3 sequence reads: CASRRPGVGTQYF. The CDR3 DNA is TGTGCCAGCAGAAGACCGGGGGTGGGGACCCAGTACTTC.

As regards this clonotype: One base away lies a much larger clone, so this may be a sequencing read error. The chain is built from TRBV20-1 and TRBJ2-1; D unresolved. Germline CDR1 reads DFQATT; CDR2 reads SNEGSKA (reference sequence). The length of the CDR3 is 15 residues. As DNA, the CDR3 is TGCAATGCTAGAGATCGACGCGTCTCCTACAATGAGCAGTTCTTC. Protein: CNARDRRVSYNEQFF.

There are a few counts of this clonotype. The chain joins TRBV28 to TRBJ2-1, with 10 positions matching TRBD1. The J segment lost 6 bases and the V segment lost 7 bases, leaving 9 bases of the junction unmatched. The CDR3 loop spans 15 amino acids. CDR1 MDHEN and CDR2 SYDVKM come from the germline V gene. In nucleotides, the CDR3 is TGTGCCAGCACGTACCGGGACAGGGGTACCAATGAGCAGTTCTTC. Its translation: CASTYRDRGTNEQFF.

This sequence joins TRBV6-5 and TRBJ1-2; D may be TRBD1 (5 bases). Germline values: CDR1 MNHEY, CDR2 SVGAGI. The CDR3 spans 13 residues. With 5 bases removed from V and 9 bases from J, the gap between germline ends came to 16 bases. This chain's CDR3 is CASSRDLKGRYTF. The CDR3 DNA sequence: TGTGCCAGCAGTCGGGACCTCAAAGGGCGCTACACCTTC.

The rearrangement links TRBV12-5 to TRBJ1-5; D ambiguous. Trimming shortened V by 1 base and J by 7 bases, and 5 bases separated the two germline ends. Germline V CDR1 and CDR2: LGHNT, FRNRAP. The CDR3 runs 12 residues. CDR3 DNA sequence: TGTGCTAGTGGTTTGGACCAACAGCCCCAGCATTTT. It specifies CASGLDQQPQHF.

With respect to this clonotype: This clone may be a read error of a much larger clone one base away. This chain connects TRBV12-3 or TRBV12-4 to TRBJ2-7; D is perhaps TRBD1 or TRBD2 (5 bases each). The CDR3 runs to 14 residues. CDR3 sequence reads: CTSSFGDLGDEQYF. CDR3 sequence (DNA): TGTACCAGCAGTTTTGGGGACCTTGGGGACGAGCAGTACTTC.

The chain links TRBV6-6 to TRBJ1-1; no reliable D call. V lost 6 bases and J 1 base, leaving 12 bases between the germline ends. The germline V gene encodes CDR1 MNHNY and CDR2 SVGAGI (reference sequence). This CDR3 comprises 14 residues. The CDR3 DNA sequence: TGTGCCAGCAGCCCCCCCTCCTCGAACACTGAAGCTTTCTTT. Encoded protein: CASSPPSSNTEAFF.

The chain uses TRBV15 and TRBJ2-2, with D possibly TRBD1 on 5 matching bases. CDR3 length: 15 amino acids. V lost 1 base, J lost 3 bases, and 9 bases lay in between. The V gene's germline CDR1 is LNHNV and CDR2 YYDKDF (reference sequence). This CDR3 is CATSRAGRDTGELFF. Written as DNA, the CDR3 is TGTGCCACCAGCAGAGCTGGCAGGGACACCGGGGAGCTGTTTTTT.

This chain joins TRBV6-1 and TRBJ1-5; 10 bases agree with TRBD1. Germline-derived CDR1 and CDR2 are MNHNS and SASEGT. V was clipped by 2 bases and J by 9 bases; unmatched bases: 7. CDR3 length: 15 amino acids. The chain's CDR3 is CASSEWGTGDRPQHF. CDR3 sequence (DNA): TGTGCCAGCAGTGAATGGGGGACAGGGGATCGGCCCCAGCATTTT.

With regard to this clonotype: A junction end diverges from the germline sequence, so it may reflect a read error. J is TRBJ1-2 and V is TRBV14, with D possibly being TRBD1 (5 bases). CDR3 length: 17 residues. Germline-derived CDR1 and CDR2 are SGHDN and FVKESK. In DNA, the CDR3 is TGTACCAGCAGCCAAGCCCCCCCGGGGGATCACCCCTATGGCTACACCTTC. Translated, it gives CTSSQAPPGDHPYGYTF. Supplemented by reference TRBV14 and TRBJ1-2, the full variable domain reads EAGVTQFPSHSVIEKGQTVTLRCDPISGHDNLYWYRRVMGKEIKFLLHFVKESKQDESGMPNNRFLAERTGGTYSTLKVQPAELEDSGVYFCTSSQAPPGDHPYGYTFGSGTRLTVV.

This chain connects TRBV11-1 to TRBJ2-1; the match to TRBD2 covers 7 bases. Germline CDR1 and CDR2: SGHAT and FQDESV (reference sequence). The CDR3 covers 16 residues. Trimming removed 5 bases from V and 0 bases from J; junction bases left unmatched: 7. CDR3 DNA: TGTGCCAGCAGCGCCCTAGCGGTGAGCTCCTACAATGAGCAGTTCTTC. Residues: CASSALAVSSYNEQFF.

The chain links TRBV2 to TRBJ1-4; possible D gene TRBD1, 5 bases. Trimming removed 4 bases from V and 0 bases from J, with 9 bases in between. Per the germline V gene, CDR1 is SNHLY and CDR2 is FYNNEI. The CDR3 sequence is 15 residues long. CDR3 in amino acids: CASSGQSPTNEKLFF. The DNA for the CDR3 is TGTGCCAGCAGTGGACAGTCTCCAACTAATGAAAAACTGTTTTTT.

This rearrangement joins TRBV11-2 to TRBJ2-1, with a tentative D call TRBD2 (6 bases). The CDR3 is 16 residues long. The ends were cut back, 1 base at V and 4 bases at J, with 14 bases in the middle. Germline V lookup: CDR1 SGHAT, CDR2 FQNNGV. The CDR3 region is CASSLGCAGYYNEQFF. The CDR3 nucleotides read TGTGCCAGCAGCTTAGGGTGCGCGGGGTATTACAATGAGCAGTTCTTC.

The CDR3 coding sequence is TGTGCCAGCAGCCCTTCTCGGGGCTCCTGGGATGAGCAGTTCTTC. Translated: CASSPSRGSWDEQFF. This rearrangement joins TRBV12-3 or TRBV12-4 to TRBJ2-1; D possibly matches TRBD1 or TRBD2 (5 bases each). The CDR3 runs to 15 residues. The germline V and J ends were trimmed by 6 bases and 8 bases, with 20 bases remaining between them.

This clonotype was found once. The J gene is TRBJ2-3, the V gene TRBV7-2; D remains ambiguous. Looked up from germline, CDR1 is SGHTA and CDR2 is FQGNSA. The CDR3 has 17 amino acids. Trimming cost V 1 base and J 6 bases, with 20 bases left between them. The CDR3, as DNA: TGTGCCAGCAGCTTAGGGATCCGGGCCCGAGTGGACGATACGCAGTATTTT. Its translation: CASSLGIRARVDDTQYF.

The V and J genes are TRBV4-1 and TRBJ2-3; 11 nucleotides match TRBD1. With V trimmed by 3 bases and J by 3 bases, 5 bases remained unmatched. Looked up from germline, CDR1 is MGHRA and CDR2 is YSYEKL. The CDR3 has 16 residues. The CDR3 sequence: CASSHVRDRGTDTQYF. CDR3 sequence (DNA): TGCGCCAGCAGCCATGTCCGGGACAGGGGGACAGATACGCAGTATTTT.

This clonotype was seen more than once but under ten times. This chain connects TRBV5-4 to TRBJ1-6; 7 positions agree with TRBD1. The CDR3 has 15 residues. The V gene end was trimmed by 4 bases and the J gene end by 7 bases; junction bases not matched to a gene: 8. Germline CDR1 SGHNT, CDR2 YYREEE (reference sequence). CDR3 DNA sequence: TGTGCCAGCAGCAGAGAGACAGGGAACAATTCACCCCTCCACTTT. Amino acids: CASSRETGNNSPLHF.

The J gene is TRBJ2-1, the V gene TRBV19, with TRBD1 identical over 7 bases. The CDR3 is made up of 12 amino acids. V lost 7 bases, J lost 7 bases, and 4 bases stayed unmatched. Per the germline V gene, CDR1 is LNHDA and CDR2 is SQIVND (reference sequence). The CDR3, as DNA: TGTGCCAGTATCGGACAGGTAAATGAGCAGTTCTTC. It yields the protein CASIGQVNEQFF.

There are a few counts of this clonotype. This chain joins TRBV18 and TRBJ1-2, with no clear D. The CDR3 contains 14 residues. The germline CDR1 and CDR2 sequences are KGHSH and LQKENI. The germline V and J ends were trimmed by 2 bases and 6 bases, with 13 bases remaining between them. The CDR3 nucleotides read TGTGCCAGCTCACCATCAATGAGGGAAGATGGCTACACCTTC. Residues: CASSPSMREDGYTF.

The chain employs TRBV28 and TRBJ1-3; D gene unclear. V lost 4 bases, J lost 0 bases, and 16 bases lay in between. The CDR3 covers 17 residues. Germline CDR1 and CDR2: MDHEN and SYDVKM. The CDR3 DNA follows: TGTGCCAGCAGTTCAACGACCCAGTCAGGCTCTGGAAACACCATATATTTT. As protein: CASSSTTQSGSGNTIYF.

V usage is TRBV5-1 and J usage is TRBJ1-6; D gene unclear. V dropped 0 bases and J dropped 0 bases, with 16 bases sitting between them. Germline loops: CDR1 SGHRS, CDR2 YFSETQ. The CDR3 runs to 19 residues. The CDR3 DNA is TGCGCCAGCAGCTTGGCCACGGACCTTCCGAGCTCCTATAATTCACCCCTCCACTTT. Encoded protein: CASSLATDLPSSYNSPLHF. The full variable domain, rest sourced from reference TRBV5-1 and TRBJ1-6, is KAGVTQTPRYLIKTRGQQVTLSCSPISGHRSVSWYQQTPGQGLQFLFEYFSETQRNKGNFPGRFSGRQFSNSRSEMNVSTLELGDSALYLCASSLATDLPSSYNSPLHFGNGTRLTVT.

This chain uses TRBV12-3 or TRBV12-4 with TRBJ1-3; the match to TRBD1 covers 10 bases. The CDR3 is 17 residues long. The trim removed 5 bases at V and 2 bases at J, leaving 9 bases unmatched. In nucleotides, the CDR3 is TGTGCCAGCAGTCCGTCCCGGGACAGGGGAACTGGAAACACCATATATTTT. Protein: CASSPSRDRGTGNTIYF.